The 6 T cell receptor beta chains reported below all come from one sample, sequenced in a study of blood T cells in healthy people across ages. A second roughly 7 to 11 cycle PCR used barcoded and J-beta primers. TCRdb re-derived calls from the 5' RACE reads in MiXCR, one entry per CDR3 protein. The sample carries over 700,000 distinct CDR3 sequences, more than 20% recorded once. The same specimen was also included in a second study, on T cells of mothers and their children.

Sequencing was done on a sample of blood. Every receptor here comes from a boy younger than 18 in good health.

V and J are TRBV5-1 and TRBJ2-5, with 8 bases identical to TRBD2. The CDR3 consists of 15 residues. Unmatched junction bases numbered 4, after V lost 0 bases and J lost 3 bases. The germline gives CDR1 SGHRS, CDR2 YFSETQ. In DNA, the CDR3 is TGCGCCAGCAGCTTGGCCTCAGCGGGAGAAGAGACCCAGTACTTC. Its translation: CASSLASAGEETQYF.

Regarding this clonotype: A read error is likely, as this CDR3 ends without the conserved phenylalanine or tryptophan. This rearrangement joins TRBV15 to TRBJ1-2; TRBD1 matches 7 bases. Germline V gene data show CDR1 as LNHNV and CDR2 as YYDKDF (reference sequence). After removal of 3 bases from V and 7 bases from J, the junction contained 2 bases not matched to a gene. This CDR3 has 12 residues. Written as DNA, the CDR3 is TGTGCCACCAGCAGGTGGACAGGTGGCTACACCCTC. It translates to CATSRWTGGYTL.

This clonotype was seen a few times. The V and J genes are TRBV2 and TRBJ2-7; D may be TRBD2 (6 bases). V was cut by 8 bases and J by 3 bases, with 17 bases left in between. The CDR3 spans 14 residues. The germline CDR1 and CDR2 sequences are SNHLY and FYNNEI. The CDR3 reads CASRGSPKVYEQYF. The CDR3 nucleotides are TGTGCCAGCCGGGGGTCCCCTAAGGTCTACGAGCAGTACTTC. Drawing the rest from reference TRBV2 and TRBJ2-7, the complete variable domain is EPEVTQTPSHQVTQMGQEVILRCVPISNHLYFYWYRQILGQKVEFLVSFYNNEISEKSEIFDDQFSVERPDGSNFTLKIRSTKLEDSAMYFCASRGSPKVYEQYFGPGTRLTVT.

This clonotype was observed a few times. J is TRBJ2-7 and V is TRBV29-1; D not resolved. Trimming removed 5 bases from V and 3 bases from J, with 8 bases in between. The CDR3 spans 11 residues. Germline assignment: CDR1 SQVTM and CDR2 ANQGSEA. CDR3 nucleotide sequence: TGCAGCGTTTTCAAGGGCTACGAGCAGTACTTC. Translated: CSVFKGYEQYF.

The CDR3 region is CASMSTVTYEQYF. The CDR3 region has the DNA TGTGCCAGCATGAGTACGGTTACCTACGAGCAGTACTTC. This rearrangement joins TRBV12-3 or TRBV12-4 to TRBJ2-7; no clear D gene. Trimming cost V 7 bases and J 2 bases, with 12 bases left between them. CDR3 length: 13 residues.

This clonotype was observed a handful of times. The CDR3 DNA is TGCAGTGCAAAGCAAGCGGGAGGGCCGAGCTCCTACAATGAGCAGTTCTTC. It is translated as CSAKQAGGPSSYNEQFF. The genes are TRBV20-1 and TRBJ2-1; the match to TRBD2 covers 10 bases. Germline V gene sequence: CDR1 DFQATT, CDR2 SNEGSKA (reference sequence). With V trimmed by 6 bases and J by 0 bases, 11 bases remained unmatched. This CDR3 contains 17 residues.